The entry below describes one TCR beta chain. Its antigen is not known. Only in-frame clones appear in the TCRdb table, and some are missing; sequencing was by immunoSEQ multiplex PCR. Of approximately 140,000 clones in the sample, around 90% were seen once. The data derive from a study of T cell responses to AZD1222 COVID-19 vaccine. Study results and caveats: Spike as a whole was targeted by vaccine-associated CD4 TCRs, dominant at 160-218 and 743-854. Unmutated variant regions reportedly attract nearly half of all spike-specific TCRs. Increases in Spike-specific TCR breadth and depth were seen after two AZD1222 doses.

The CDR3 consists of 15 residues. The junction had 15 bases not matched to a gene; V was cut back by 4 bases and J by 10 bases. CDR1 SEHNR and CDR2 FQNEAQ come from the germline V gene (reference sequence). This sequence originates from an adult who received the AZD1222 COVID-19 vaccine. This specimen was peripheral blood, taken 28 days after the second AZD1222 dose. The chain links TRBV7-9 to TRBJ1-1, with TRBD1 identical over 7 bases. CDR3 residues: CASSSPGQISKGAFF. The CDR3 coding sequence is TGTGCCAGCAGCTCCCCGGGACAGATCTCTAAGGGAGCTTTCTTT.